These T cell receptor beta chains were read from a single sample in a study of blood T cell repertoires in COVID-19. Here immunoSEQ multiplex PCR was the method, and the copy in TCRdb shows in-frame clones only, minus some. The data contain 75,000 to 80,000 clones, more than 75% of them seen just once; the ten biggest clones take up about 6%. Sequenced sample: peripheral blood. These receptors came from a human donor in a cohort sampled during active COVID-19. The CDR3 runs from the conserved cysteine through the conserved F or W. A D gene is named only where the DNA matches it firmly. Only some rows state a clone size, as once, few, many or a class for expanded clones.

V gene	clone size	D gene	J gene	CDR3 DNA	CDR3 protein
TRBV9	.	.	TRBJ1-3	TGTGCCAGCAGCGTAGGCGGGGGATCAGGAAACACCATATATTTT	CASSVGGGSGNTIYF
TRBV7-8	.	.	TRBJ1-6	TGTGCCAGCAGCCCGCGCCCGGACAGCAATTCACCCCTCCACTTT	CASSPRPDSNSPLHF
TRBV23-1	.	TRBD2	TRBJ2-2	TGCGCCAGCAGTCACTGTCGGCTAGCGGGGCTACGACCGAACACCGGGGAGCTGTTTTTT	CASSHCRLAGLRPNTGELFF
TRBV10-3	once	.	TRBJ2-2	TGTGCCATCAGTGCCCCAGGGGCGTGGACCGGGGAGCTGTTTTTT	CAISAPGAWTGELFF
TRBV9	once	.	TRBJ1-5	TGTGCCAGCAGCGTAGGAGGACAGCCGAATCAGCCCCAGCATTTT	CASSVGGQPNQPQHF
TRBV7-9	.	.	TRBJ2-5	TGTGCCAGCAGCTTAGGGGGGCCAGGGGCCCAGTACTTC	CASSLGGPGAQYF
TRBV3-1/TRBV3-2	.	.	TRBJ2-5	TGTGCCAGCAGCCAAGTTCACCAGGAGACCCAGTACTTC	CASSQVHQETQYF
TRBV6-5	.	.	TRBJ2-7	TGTGCCAGCTCCGGGAGCTCCTACGAGCAGTACTTC	CASSGSSYEQYF
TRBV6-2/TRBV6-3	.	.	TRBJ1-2	TGTGCCAGCAGTCGGGAGTATGGCTACACCTTC	CASSREYGYTF
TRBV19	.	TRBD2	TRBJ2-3	TGTGCCAGTAGTAAGATATCGGGGGGGGCTAGCACAGATACGCAGTATTTT	CASSKISGGASTDTQYF
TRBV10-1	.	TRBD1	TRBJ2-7	TGCGCCAGCAGTGCTTCGGGACAGACATACGAGCAGTACTTC	CASSASGQTYEQYF
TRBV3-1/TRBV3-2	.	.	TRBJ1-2	TGTGCCAGCAGCCAAATTCGAGGGTACTATGGCTACACCTTC	CASSQIRGYYGYTF
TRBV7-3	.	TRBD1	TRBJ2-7	TGTGCCAGCAGCCCACCTCATCCCGGACAGGGGCCTATACGAGTCCACGAGCAGTACTTC	CASSPPHPGQGPIRVHEQYF
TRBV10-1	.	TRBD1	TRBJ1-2	TGCGCCAGCAGTGAGTCTCACCTGGACAGGGCGCTAAACTATGGCTACACCTTC	CASSESHLDRALNYGYTF
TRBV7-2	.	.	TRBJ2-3	TGTGCCAGCAGCTTACGCAGACTTCGCACAGATACGCAGTATTTT	CASSLRRLRTDTQYF
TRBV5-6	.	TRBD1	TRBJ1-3	TGTGCCAGCAGCTTAACCGGGACAGCCTCTGGAAACACCATATATTTT	CASSLTGTASGNTIYF
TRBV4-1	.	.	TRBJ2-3	TGCGCCAGCAGCCCCCAGGAGGGAGATACGCAGTATTTT	CASSPQEGDTQYF
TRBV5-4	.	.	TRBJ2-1	TGTGCCAGCAGCACAGAGACAGGAGAGCAGTTCTTC	CASSTETGEQFF
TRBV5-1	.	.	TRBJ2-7	TGCGCCAGCAGCTTGGTACAGCTAGATCAGGGCGAGCAGTACTTC	CASSLVQLDQGEQYF
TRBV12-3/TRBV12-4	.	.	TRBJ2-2	TGTGCCAGCACCCCAGGGTTCCCCGGGGAGCTGTTTTTT	CASTPGFPGELFF
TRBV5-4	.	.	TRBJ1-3	TGTGCCAGCAGCCCAGGATTCTCTGGAAACACCATATATTTT	CASSPGFSGNTIYF
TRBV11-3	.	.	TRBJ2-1	TGTGCCAGCAGCTTAGGCGGCCCAACCCACAATGAGCAGTTCTTC	CASSLGGPTHNEQFF
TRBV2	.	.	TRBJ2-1	TGTGCCAGCAGTGAAGCCCGAGGCAGCAATGAGCAGTTCTTC	CASSEARGSNEQFF
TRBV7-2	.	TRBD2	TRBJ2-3	TGTGCCAGCAGCTTAGGGCCGTCGGGGGGGGCAGATACGCAGTATTTT	CASSLGPSGGADTQYF
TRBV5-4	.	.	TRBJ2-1	TGTGCCAGCAGCTTTATTAATGAGCAGTTCTTC	CASSFINEQFF
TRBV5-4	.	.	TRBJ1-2	TGTGCCAGCAGGGTACCAGGGAACGACTATGGCTACACCTTC	CASRVPGNDYGYTF
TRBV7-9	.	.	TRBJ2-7	TGTGCCAGCAACACTCGGGAAATCGACGAGCAGTACTTC	CASNTREIDEQYF
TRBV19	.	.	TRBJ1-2	TGTGCCAGTAGTACAGGGGATTACGGCTACACCTTC	CASSTGDYGYTF
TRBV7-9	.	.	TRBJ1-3	TGTGCCAGCAGCCCCGGCGGGAATCGGGCTCACACCATATATTTT	CASSPGGNRAHTIYF
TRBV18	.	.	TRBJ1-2	TGTGCCAGCTCACAAACAGGCGTGGAGGGCTACACCTTC	CASSQTGVEGYTF
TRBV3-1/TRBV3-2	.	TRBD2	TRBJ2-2	TGTGCCAGCAGCCTAGCGGGGGCGAACACCGGGGAGCTGTTTTTT	CASSLAGANTGELFF
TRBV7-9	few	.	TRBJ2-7	TGTGCCAGCAGCCCAACCTACGAGGAGCAGTACTTC	CASSPTYEEQYF
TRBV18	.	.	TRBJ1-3	TGTGCCAGCTCACCACAAGAGCATGAGGACACCATATATTTT	CASSPQEHEDTIYF
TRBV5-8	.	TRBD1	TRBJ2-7	TGTGCCAGCATGATCATTGGGACAGGGCAGCGGGAGCAGTACTTC	CASMIIGTGQREQYF
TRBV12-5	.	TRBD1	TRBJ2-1	TGTGCTAGTGGTTTCCAAGGGGGCCGTGAGCAGTTCTTC	CASGFQGGREQFF
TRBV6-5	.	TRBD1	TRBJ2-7	TGTGCCAGCAGCCAGGGGGTCATAGGGTACGAGCAGTACTTC	CASSQGVIGYEQYF
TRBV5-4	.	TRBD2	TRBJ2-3	TGTGCCAGCAGCCTCGAGTGGGGGGGGGCAGATACGCAGTATTTT	CASSLEWGGADTQYF
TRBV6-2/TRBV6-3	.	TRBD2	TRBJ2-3	TGTGCCAGCAGTTTGGGCGGGGGGGCCTCAGATACGCAGTATTTT	CASSLGGGASDTQYF
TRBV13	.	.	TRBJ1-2	TGTGCCAGCAGCTTAAGGGGCTATGGCTACACCTTC	CASSLRGYGYTF
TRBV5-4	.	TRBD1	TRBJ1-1	TGTGCCAGCAGCTTGGCCCCGACAGGGGGGAAAGTTAACACTGAAGCTTTCTTT	CASSLAPTGGKVNTEAFF
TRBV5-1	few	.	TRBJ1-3	TGCGCCAGCAGCCCTCGGAGCGCTGGAAACACCATATATTTT	CASSPRSAGNTIYF
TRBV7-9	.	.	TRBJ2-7	TGTGCCAGCAGCGAAAGGGGGTTCCCCTACGAGCAGTACTTC	CASSERGFPYEQYF
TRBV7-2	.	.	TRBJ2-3	TGTGCCAGCAGCTTAGACCGGGGGGATACGCAGTATTTT	CASSLDRGDTQYF
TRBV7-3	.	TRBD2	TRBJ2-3	TGTGCCAGCAGCCCGGCCGGACTAGCGGGGGGTTATACGCAGTATTTT	CASSPAGLAGGYTQYF
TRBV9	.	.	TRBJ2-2	TGTGCCAGCAGCGTAGTGGCCGGGAGGGAGCTGTTTTTT	CASSVVAGRELFF
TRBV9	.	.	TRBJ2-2	TGTGCCAGCAGCGTACAGGCTGGCGGGGAGCTGTTTTTT	CASSVQAGGELFF
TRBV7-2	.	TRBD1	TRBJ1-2	TGTGCCAGCACCCCCTCGACAGGGTACAACTATGGCTACACCTTC	CASTPSTGYNYGYTF
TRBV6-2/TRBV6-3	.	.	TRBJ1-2	TGTGCCAGCAGTTACTCTCGAGGGAGGCAAGGGCGAGGACTAAACTATGGCTACACCTTC	CASSYSRGRQGRGLNYGYTF
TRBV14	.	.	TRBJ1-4	TGTGCCAGCAGCCAAGACTCCGGCAGGAATGAAAAACTGTTTTTT	CASSQDSGRNEKLFF
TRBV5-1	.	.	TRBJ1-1	TGCGCCAGCAGCTTGGTCGGGGGGAGAAGCTCTGAAGCTTTCTTT	CASSLVGGRSSEAFF
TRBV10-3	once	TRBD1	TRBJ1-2	TGTGCCATCAGCCCAACAGGGGTGGGCTATGGCTACACCTTC	CAISPTGVGYGYTF
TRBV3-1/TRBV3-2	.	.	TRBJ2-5	TGTGCCAGCAGCCAAGACCTGGGCCGAGAGACCCAGTACTTC	CASSQDLGRETQYF
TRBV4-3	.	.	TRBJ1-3	TGCGCCAGCAGCCCAGGACAGCTACGACCCATATATTTT	CASSPGQLRPIYF